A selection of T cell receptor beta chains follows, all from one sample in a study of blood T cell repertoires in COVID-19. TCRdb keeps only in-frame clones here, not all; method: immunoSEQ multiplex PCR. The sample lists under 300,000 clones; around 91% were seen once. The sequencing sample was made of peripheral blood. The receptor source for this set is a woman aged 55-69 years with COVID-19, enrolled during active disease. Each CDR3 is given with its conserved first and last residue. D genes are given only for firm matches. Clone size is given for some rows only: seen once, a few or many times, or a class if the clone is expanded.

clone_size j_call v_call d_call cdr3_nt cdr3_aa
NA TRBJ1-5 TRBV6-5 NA TGTGCCAGCAGTCAGTTCTCGGGGTCTCAGCCCCAGCATTTT CASSQFSGSQPQHF
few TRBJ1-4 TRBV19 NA TGTGCCAGTAAGAAGGGGCAGGTTAATGAAAAACTGTTTTTT CASKKGQVNEKLFF
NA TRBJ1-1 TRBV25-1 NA TGTGCCAGCAGTGAAGGTTGGACAAGAATGAACACTGAAGCTTTCTTT CASSEGWTRMNTEAFF
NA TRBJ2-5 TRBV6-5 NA TGTGCCAGCGTCCCGGGATTACAAGAGACCCAGTACTTC CASVPGLQETQYF
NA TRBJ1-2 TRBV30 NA TGTGCCTGCAATGACAGAACTAACTATGGCTACACCTTC CACNDRTNYGYTF
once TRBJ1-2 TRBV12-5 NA TGTGCTAGTGGAGGGACGGGGGAAGGCTACACCTTC CASGGTGEGYTF
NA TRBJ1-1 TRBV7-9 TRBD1 TGTGCCAGCAGCCTAACCGGGACAGGGGCCCTAAACACTGAAGCTTTCTTT CASSLTGTGALNTEAFF
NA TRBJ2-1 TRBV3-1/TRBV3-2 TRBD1 TGTGCCAGCAGCCAAACGGGACAGGGGACCTACAATGAGCAGTTCTTC CASSQTGQGTYNEQFF
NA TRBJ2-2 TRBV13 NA TGTGCCAGCAGCTCCGCCTTTGGAGGAGGACTTCCTAACACCGGGGAGCTGTTTTTT CASSSAFGGGLPNTGELFF
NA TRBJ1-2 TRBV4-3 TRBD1 TGCGCCAGCAGCCAAACCACCGGGACAGGGTCGGTTTTTGACTATGGCTACACCTTC CASSQTTGTGSVFDYGYTF
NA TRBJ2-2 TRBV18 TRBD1 TGTGCCAGCTCACCAGGCCGGGACAGGGATTACGGGGAGCTGTTTTTT CASSPGRDRDYGELFF
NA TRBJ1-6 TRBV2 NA TGTGCCAGCAGTGAACACAATAATTCACCCCTCCACTTT CASSEHNNSPLHF
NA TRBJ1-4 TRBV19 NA TGTGCCAGTAGACAGCCTGCAACTAATGAAAAACTGTTTTTT CASRQPATNEKLFF
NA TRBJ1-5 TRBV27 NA TGTGCCAGCAGTTTTCAGGGCCTAACCAATCAGCCCCAGCATTTT CASSFQGLTNQPQHF
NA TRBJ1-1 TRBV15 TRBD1 TGTGCCACCAGCAGGGAACGGGACAGGGGGAGCACTGAAGCTTTCTTT CATSRERDRGSTEAFF
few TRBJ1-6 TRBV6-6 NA TGTGCCAGCAGTTATTATTATGAGGATTCACCCCTCCACTTT CASSYYYEDSPLHF
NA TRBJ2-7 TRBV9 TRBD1 TGTGCCAGCAGCCCAGGGACAGGGATTTACGAGCAGTACTTC CASSPGTGIYEQYF
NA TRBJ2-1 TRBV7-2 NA TGTGCCAGCAGCTTAGGGTCAGGAGGGGCCTACAATGAGCAGTTCTTC CASSLGSGGAYNEQFF
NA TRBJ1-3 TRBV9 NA TGTGCCAGCAGCCAAGGGGTTGAGGTCTCTGGAAACACCATATATTTT CASSQGVEVSGNTIYF
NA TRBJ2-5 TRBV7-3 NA TGTGCCAGCAGCCCAGGACATTCCCTAGAGACCCAGTACTTC CASSPGHSLETQYF
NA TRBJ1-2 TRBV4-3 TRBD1 TGCGCCAGCAGCCATGGGACAGGGGCCTTCGGCTACACCTTC CASSHGTGAFGYTF
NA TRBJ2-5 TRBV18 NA TGTGCCAGCTCACCTCGTTCGGGGGTACAAGAGACCCAGTACTTC CASSPRSGVQETQYF
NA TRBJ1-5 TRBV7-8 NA TGTGCCAGCAGCTTATACAGGGTTAATCAGCCCCAGCATTTT CASSLYRVNQPQHF
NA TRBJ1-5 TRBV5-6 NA TGTGCCAGCAACACAAGACAGGGCAATCAGCCCCAGCATTTT CASNTRQGNQPQHF
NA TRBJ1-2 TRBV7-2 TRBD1 TGTGCCAGCAGCCAGGGGACAGCCATAAGGGGCTACACCTTC CASSQGTAIRGYTF
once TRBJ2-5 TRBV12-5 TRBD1 TGTGCTAGTGGTTTGGTGGCAGGGGGTGCCCAGGAGACCCAGTACTTC CASGLVAGGAQETQYF
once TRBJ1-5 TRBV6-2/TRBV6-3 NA TGTGCCAGCAGTTACTCGAATTATCATCCTATGAGCAATCAGCCCCAGCATTTT CASSYSNYHPMSNQPQHF
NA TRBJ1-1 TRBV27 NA TGTGCCAGCAGTTTGTCCAGGGTTGAGACTGAAGCTTTCTTT CASSLSRVETEAFF
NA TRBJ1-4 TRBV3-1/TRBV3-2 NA TGTGCCAGCAGCCAACTGAACGGGATTAATGAAAAACTGTTTTTT CASSQLNGINEKLFF
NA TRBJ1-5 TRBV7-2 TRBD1 TGTGCCAGCAGCCTCGACAGGGGAAGTCAGCCCCAGCATTTT CASSLDRGSQPQHF
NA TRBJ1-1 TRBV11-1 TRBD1 TGTGCCAGCAGCGCCCAACAGGGGGCGCGGACTGAAGCTTTCTTT CASSAQQGARTEAFF